This T cell receptor beta chain is from a study of T cell responses to AZD1222 COVID-19 vaccine. The table lists this clone with a few counts. Its antigen is as yet unknown. Germline values: CDR1 SGHRS, CDR2 YFSETQ. The CDR3 loop spans 16 amino acids. V shed 0 bases, J shed 4 bases, and the junction held 4 bases outside the gene matches. Study results and limitations: Baseline seropositives among AZD1222 recipients totaled only 5 to 7. Among the donors, most were white British and more were female, and clonal diversity was possibly underestimated. Spike-specific TCR breadth and depth went up after people got two AZD1222 doses. A reported finding is that nearly half of spike-specific TCRs target unmutated variant regions.

TCRdb's copy holds only in-frame clones and misses some; the assay was immunoSEQ multiplex PCR. The sample lists roughly 130,000 clones; 70% to 90% were seen once. Sequenced here: peripheral blood, sampled on day 0 of AZD1222 vaccination. This receptor was identified in an adult in good health. The chain couples TRBV5-1 to TRBJ2-3, with 11 bases identical to TRBD2. As DNA, the CDR3 is TGCGCCAGCAGCTTGGCCGATAGCGGGAGGGCAGATACGCAGTATTTT. Encoded protein: CASSLADSGRADTQYF.